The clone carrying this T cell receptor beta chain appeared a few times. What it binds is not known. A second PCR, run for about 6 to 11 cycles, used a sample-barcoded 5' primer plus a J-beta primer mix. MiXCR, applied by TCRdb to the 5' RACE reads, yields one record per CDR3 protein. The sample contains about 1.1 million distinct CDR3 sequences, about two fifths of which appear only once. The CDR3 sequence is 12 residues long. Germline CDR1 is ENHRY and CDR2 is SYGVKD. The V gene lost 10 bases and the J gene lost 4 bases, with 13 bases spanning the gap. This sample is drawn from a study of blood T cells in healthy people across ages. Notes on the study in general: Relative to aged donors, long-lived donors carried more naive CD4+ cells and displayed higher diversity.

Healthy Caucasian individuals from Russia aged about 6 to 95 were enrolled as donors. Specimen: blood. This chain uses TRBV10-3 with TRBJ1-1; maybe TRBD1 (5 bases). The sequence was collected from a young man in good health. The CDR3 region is CATLGGGTEAFF. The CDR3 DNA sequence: TGTGCCACCTTGGGGGGGGGCACTGAAGCTTTCTTT.